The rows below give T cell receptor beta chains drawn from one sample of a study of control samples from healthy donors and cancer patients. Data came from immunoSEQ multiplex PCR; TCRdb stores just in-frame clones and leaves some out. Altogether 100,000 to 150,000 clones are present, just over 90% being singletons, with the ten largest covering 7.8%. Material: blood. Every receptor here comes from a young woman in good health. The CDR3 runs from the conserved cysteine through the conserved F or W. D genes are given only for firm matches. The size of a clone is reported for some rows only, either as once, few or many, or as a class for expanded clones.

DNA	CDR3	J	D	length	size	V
TGTGCCAGCAGCTTAGTGGGGCCGAACACTGAAGCTTTCTTT	CASSLVGPNTEAFF	TRBJ1-1	-	14	-	TRBV11-2
TGTGCCTGGAGACTAGCGGCCTACACAGATACGCAGTATTTT	CAWRLAAYTDTQYF	TRBJ2-3	TRBD2	14	-	TRBV30
TGTGCCAGCAGCCCCGGGACTAGAGGTGCTAACTATGGCTACACCTTC	CASSPGTRGANYGYTF	TRBJ1-2	-	16	-	TRBV3-1/TRBV3-2
TGTGCCAGCAGCTTAGCAGGGACTGGAAACACCATATATTTT	CASSLAGTGNTIYF	TRBJ1-3	-	14	-	TRBV7-2
TGTGCCAGTAGTATAGACCCGGGACAGAAAATTTATGGCTACACCTTC	CASSIDPGQKIYGYTF	TRBJ1-2	TRBD1	16	-	TRBV19
TGTGCCAGCAGCCAAGATCCCTGGGCTACAGATACGCAGTATTTT	CASSQDPWATDTQYF	TRBJ2-3	-	15	-	TRBV14
TGTGCCAGCAGAGACCGGGACGAGGCGAAGGATGAAGCTTTCTTT	CASRDRDEAKDEAFF	TRBJ1-1	-	15	-	TRBV6-6
TGTGCCAGCAGCTCCTACAGGGCCAACTATGGCTACACCTTC	CASSSYRANYGYTF	TRBJ1-2	-	14	-	TRBV7-2
TGTGCCAGCGAAACTAGCGGGGGGGCCCTCACAGATACGCAGTATTTT	CASETSGGALTDTQYF	TRBJ2-3	TRBD2	16	-	TRBV27
TGTGCCAGCAGCTCAAGACTAGCGGGCCCCTACGAGCAGTACTTC	CASSSRLAGPYEQYF	TRBJ2-7	TRBD2	15	few	TRBV7-9
TGTGCCAGCAGTTCGTTCCAGAGCACAGATACGCAGTATTTT	CASSSFQSTDTQYF	TRBJ2-3	-	14	-	TRBV27
TGTGCCAGTAGTATCGTTCGGGCAGGGGGCGCGTTCACCGGGGAGCTGTTTTTT	CASSIVRAGGAFTGELFF	TRBJ2-2	TRBD1	18	-	TRBV19
TGTGCCAGCAGCTCCTCTGTGGGGACTAGTCGTGGCGAGCAGTACTTC	CASSSSVGTSRGEQYF	TRBJ2-7	TRBD2	16	-	TRBV7-2
TGTGCCTGGAGTGTTTGGGACAGGGGGTCCAATGAGCAGTTCTTC	CAWSVWDRGSNEQFF	TRBJ2-1	TRBD1	15	-	TRBV30
TGTGCCAGCAGCTTGGGAGGGGGGAGGCCTTACGAGCAGTACTTC	CASSLGGGRPYEQYF	TRBJ2-7	-	15	-	TRBV5-4
TGTGCCAGCAGCCACGCCTGGTGGGAGTTGCGGGGGGCCCTCCCGAACACCGGGGAGCTGTTTTTT	CASSHAWWELRGALPNTGELFF	TRBJ2-2	TRBD2	22	-	TRBV4-2
TGTGCCAGCCGAACAGCGGGCATCACGACTACTAACTATGGCTACACCTTC	CASRTAGITTTNYGYTF	TRBJ1-2	-	17	-	TRBV2
TGTGCCAGCAGTCTACTGTACAGGGACTACGAGCAGTACTTC	CASSLLYRDYEQYF	TRBJ2-7	-	14	-	TRBV6-5
TGCGCCAGCAGCAGCGAGACTACTTACCAAGAGACCCAGTACTTC	CASSSETTYQETQYF	TRBJ2-5	-	15	-	TRBV5-1
TGTGCCAGCAGCTTAGCGCTGCGGGGAATAGACAATGAGCAGTTCTTC	CASSLALRGIDNEQFF	TRBJ2-1	-	16	-	TRBV7-2
TGTGCCAGTAGCTCCGGGACAGGATCCTACGAGCAGTACTTC	CASSSGTGSYEQYF	TRBJ2-7	TRBD1	14	-	TRBV19
TGTGCCAGCAGTCCACAGGGGGCGCGGGCCAAAAACATTCAGTACTTC	CASSPQGARAKNIQYF	TRBJ2-4	TRBD1	16	-	TRBV28
TGTGCCAGCTCACCACTCCCCATCATATATGGCAATCAGCCCCAGCATTTT	CASSPLPIIYGNQPQHF	TRBJ1-5	-	17	-	TRBV18
TGTGCCAGCAGCTTGGGAACAGGGGGCGCGGGCTATGGCTACACCTTC	CASSLGTGGAGYGYTF	TRBJ1-2	TRBD1	16	once	TRBV5-4
TGTGCCACCAGTGGGACAGGGGCCTATGGCTACACCTTC	CATSGTGAYGYTF	TRBJ1-2	TRBD1	13	-	TRBV24-1
TGTGCCAGCAAGGAGAGTGGGGCGGAGACCCAGTACTTC	CASKESGAETQYF	TRBJ2-5	-	13	-	TRBV25-1
TGTGCCATCAGTGAGCTAGGGGTGAGCCCAGATACGCAGTATTTT	CAISELGVSPDTQYF	TRBJ2-3	-	15	-	TRBV10-3
TGTGCCAGCAGCCAAGATCTTGGTCGGAGGAGGGGAGAGACCCAGTACTTC	CASSQDLGRRRGETQYF	TRBJ2-5	-	17	-	TRBV3-1/TRBV3-2
TGTGCCAGTAGTCGTAGCGGGAGTGAAGAGACCCAGTACTTC	CASSRSGSEETQYF	TRBJ2-5	TRBD2	14	-	TRBV19
TGTGCCAGCAGCTTCGGGCAGGGCTTGAACACTGAAGCTTTCTTT	CASSFGQGLNTEAFF	TRBJ1-1	-	15	-	TRBV5-5
TGTGCCAGCAGTTCCGGACTAGCGGGACCCACAGATACGCAGTATTTT	CASSSGLAGPTDTQYF	TRBJ2-3	TRBD2	16	-	TRBV28
TGTGCCAGCAGTTTATCGGGGACACCGGGGCGGGCTTTCTTT	CASSLSGTPGRAFF	TRBJ1-1	-	14	-	TRBV27
TGTGCCAGCTCAGCGAAGAACACCGGGGAGCTGTTTTTT	CASSAKNTGELFF	TRBJ2-2	-	13	once	TRBV18
TGTGCCAGCAGGGAGCTCCGTGGGGGCGAGCAGTACTTC	CASRELRGGEQYF	TRBJ2-7	-	13	-	TRBV2
TGTGCCAGCAGTGAAGGGGCAGCCGGTTACGAGCAGTACTTC	CASSEGAAGYEQYF	TRBJ2-7	-	14	-	TRBV6-1
TGTGCCAGCAGCCCGATTCCGGGGGGCGGGGCCAAAAACATTCAGTACTTC	CASSPIPGGGAKNIQYF	TRBJ2-4	-	17	-	TRBV7-2
TGCGCCAGCAGCTCCGGACAGGGGCGGACTAATGAAAAACTGTTTTTT	CASSSGQGRTNEKLFF	TRBJ1-4	TRBD1	16	-	TRBV5-1
TGTGCCAGACTATCTAGAGAGAGGGGAATAGATCAGCCCCAGCATTTT	CARLSRERGIDQPQHF	TRBJ1-5	-	16	-	TRBV19
TGTGCCAGCAGCTTGATCGCCGGAGACGGCTACACCTTC	CASSLIAGDGYTF	TRBJ1-2	-	13	-	TRBV7-9
TGTGCCAGCAGTCCACCTGAGTACCGTGTACTGGGTCCTCCCCACAAAAACACCATATATTTT	CASSPPEYRVLGPPHKNTIYF	TRBJ1-3	-	21	-	TRBV28
TGTGCCAGCAGTTTTAGGGCCACGTATAATTCACCCCTCCACTTT	CASSFRATYNSPLHF	TRBJ1-6	-	15	-	TRBV27
TGTGCCTGGAGCCAGCAGGGTCCGACTGAAGCTTTCTTT	CAWSQQGPTEAFF	TRBJ1-1	-	13	-	TRBV30